There are a few counts of the clone carrying this T cell receptor (beta chain). This record comes from a study of control samples from healthy donors and cancer patients. The V gene end was trimmed by 0 bases and the J gene end by 4 bases; junction bases not matched to a gene: 0. CDR1 and CDR2 (germline): SGDLS, YYNGEE. The CDR3 runs 15 residues. Data came from immunoSEQ multiplex PCR; TCRdb stores just in-frame clones and leaves some out. Of about 26,000 clones listed, roughly 85% are singletons. Sequenced material: PBMCs. The chain employs TRBV9 and TRBJ2-3, with 12 nucleotides matching TRBD2. The sequence was collected from a woman aged 55-69 years with head and neck cancer. CDR3 region: CASSVGTSGADTQYF. In nucleotides, the CDR3 is TGTGCCAGCAGCGTAGGGACTAGCGGGGCAGATACGCAGTATTTT. The full variable domain, completed using reference TRBV9 and TRBJ2-3, is DSGVTQTPKHLITATGQRVTLRCSPRSGDLSVYWYQQSLDQGLQFLIQYYNGEERAKGNILERFSAQQFPDLHSELNLSSLELGDSALYFCASSVGTSGADTQYFGPGTRLTVL.